Here is one TCR beta chain with its context. This specimen comes from a study of T cells expressing NK-cell markers. Study at large: Source material for TCR beta repertoires consisted of sorted CD3+CD56+NKG2C+, CD3+CD56+NKG2C- and CD3+CD56-NKG2C+ T cells. Among eight sequenced donors, seven carried HCMV seropositivity while one was seronegative.

Germline V gene sequence: CDR1 LGHDT, CDR2 YNNKEL (reference sequence). The CDR3 runs to 12 residues. Reprocessing the 5' RACE reads, TCRdb reports a single entry for every CDR3 protein and omits DNA. Reported are about 170,000 distinct CDR3 sequences; the ten largest clones contain 20% to 25%. Sequences were obtained from blood T cells: a sorted CD56 or NKG2C T cell subset, CD4+ or CD8+ T cells, or bulk PBMC T cells (not recorded which). The receptor was isolated from a man aged 18 to 69 in good health. The chain carries TRBV3-1 and TRBJ1-2; TCRdb picks TRBD1, but there is no DNA to check that call. The chain's CDR3 is CASSPTGSGYTF.